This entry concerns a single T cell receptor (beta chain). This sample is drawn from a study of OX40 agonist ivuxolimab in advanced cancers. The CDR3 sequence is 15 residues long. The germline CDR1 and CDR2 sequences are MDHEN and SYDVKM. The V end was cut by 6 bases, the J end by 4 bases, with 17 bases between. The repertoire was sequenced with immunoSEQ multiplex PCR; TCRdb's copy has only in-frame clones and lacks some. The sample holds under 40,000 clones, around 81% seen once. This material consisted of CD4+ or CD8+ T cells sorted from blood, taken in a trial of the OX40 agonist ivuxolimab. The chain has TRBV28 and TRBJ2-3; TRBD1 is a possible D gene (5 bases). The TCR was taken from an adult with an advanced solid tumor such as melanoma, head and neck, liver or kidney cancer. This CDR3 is CASSFQGNSADTQYF. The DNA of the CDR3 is TGTGCCAGCAGCTTTCAGGGTAACTCCGCAGATACGCAGTATTTT.